The 10 T cell receptor beta chains given below trace back to one sample, sequenced in a study of T-cell reconstitution after alpha-beta-depleted transplantation in children. A library of TCRbeta sequences, prepared with unique molecular identifiers, was generated. Via MiXCR, TCRdb re-called the PCR reads, giving one row per CDR3 protein. The sample includes 250,000 to 350,000 distinct CDR3 sequences, roughly 9.5% seen only once; the top ten take about a tenth. This specimen was PBMCs from the stem cell graft donor, taken from the stem cell graft. These receptors originate from a human donor who donated a stem cell graft to a child with SCID.

The chain is built from TRBV29-1 and TRBJ2-1, with D uncertain. The V end lost 7 bases, the J end lost 7 bases, and 14 bases lay between the germline ends. The CDR3 consists of 12 residues. In germline, CDR1 is SQVTM, CDR2 ANQGSEA. This chain's CDR3 is CSDFGLGNEQFF. CDR3 sequence (DNA): TGCAGCGACTTCGGGTTGGGGAATGAGCAGTTCTTC.

The chain carries TRBV5-1 and TRBJ2-7; 8 nucleotides line up with TRBD1. This CDR3 is 14 amino acids long. CDR1 is SGHRS and CDR2 is YFSETQ in the germline V gene. Unmatched junction bases numbered 4, after V lost 0 bases and J lost 5 bases. The CDR3 loop is CASSLGGQEDEQYF. DNA of the CDR3: TGCGCCAGCAGCTTGGGGGGACAGGAGGACGAGCAGTACTTC.

This chain joins TRBV19 and TRBJ2-3; 10 bases are shared with TRBD2. Germline V gives CDR1 LNHDA, CDR2 SQIVND (reference sequence). J was trimmed by 8 bases and V by 3 bases; bases with no gene match: 8. The CDR3 spans 15 residues. The CDR3 sequence is CASSISSGGASTQYF. The CDR3, as DNA: TGTGCCAGTAGTATCTCCAGCGGGGGGGCGAGTACGCAGTATTTT.

The chain employs TRBV7-3 and TRBJ2-7; D is ambiguous. V was clipped by 4 bases and J by 7 bases, with 14 bases between them. Germline loops: CDR1 SGHTA, CDR2 FQGTGA. This CDR3 spans 13 amino acids. The CDR3 region has the DNA TGTGCCAGCAGCTACGGAGAACCTAATGAGCAGTACTTC. Translating gives CASSYGEPNEQYF. Drawing the rest from reference TRBV7-3 and TRBJ2-7, the complete variable domain is GAGVSQTPSNKVTEKGKYVELRCDPISGHTALYWYRQSLGQGPEFLIYFQGTGAADDSGLPNDRFFAVRPEGSVSTLKIQRTERGDSAVYLCASSYGEPNEQYFGPGTRLTVT.

This clonotype was counted between two and nine times. This chain joins TRBV5-5 and TRBJ2-7, with 10 positions matching TRBD2. The CDR3 has 16 amino acids. V lost 4 bases, J lost 1 base, and 8 bases stayed unmatched. Per germline, CDR1 SGHKS and CDR2 YYEKEE (reference sequence). CDR3 DNA: TGTGCCAGCAGCGAATACGCTAGCGGGGGATCCTACGAGCAGTACTTC. It yields the protein CASSEYASGGSYEQYF.

The table lists this clonotype with many counts. The gene calls are TRBV12-3 or TRBV12-4 and TRBJ2-2; TRBD2 matches at 11 bases. The CDR3 contains 15 residues. J gave up 6 bases and V 5 bases, and 5 bases lay outside the gene matches. CDR3 sequence: CASSTSGGTAGELFF. For the CDR3, the DNA is TGTGCCAGCAGTACTAGCGGGGGAACTGCCGGGGAGCTGTTTTTT.

This clonotype appeared a single time. The J gene is TRBJ2-3, the V gene TRBV3-1; 7 bases line up with TRBD1. CDR3 size: 15 residues. Per the germline V gene, CDR1 is LGHDT and CDR2 is YNNKEL (reference sequence). V lost 10 bases to trimming and J lost 7 bases; unmatched junction nucleotides: 17. The CDR3 here is CATCQVVTGTHTQYF. DNA of the CDR3: TGTGCCACCTGCCAAGTGGTGACAGGGACACATACGCAGTATTTT.

This chain connects TRBV4-1 to TRBJ1-5; the match to TRBD1 covers 9 bases. J gave up 3 bases and V 6 bases, and 9 bases lay outside the gene matches. CDR1 and CDR2 (germline): MGHRA, YSYEKL. The length of the CDR3 is 16 residues. The CDR3 nucleotides read TGCGCCAGCAGACAGATCGGGACAGGGACCAATCAGCCCCAGCATTTT. It encodes CASRQIGTGTNQPQHF.

The chain uses TRBV20-1 and TRBJ2-3, with 10 bases lining up with TRBD2. J gave up 4 bases and V 4 bases, and 14 bases lay outside the gene matches. The V gene's germline CDR1 is DFQATT and CDR2 SNEGSKA (reference sequence). This CDR3 contains 17 residues. CDR3 sequence: CSANPEGGLAIPDTQYF. CDR3 in DNA: TGCAGTGCTAACCCCGAGGGGGGACTAGCGATCCCAGATACGCAGTATTTT.

J is TRBJ1-4 and V is TRBV5-1, with a possible D match to TRBD1 (5 bases). V was shortened by 2 bases and J by 8 bases, with 13 bases between the two germline ends. The CDR3 loop spans 14 amino acids. CDR1 is SGHRS and CDR2 is YFSETQ in the germline V gene. The CDR3 reads CASSFRDPGEKLFF. CDR3 DNA sequence: TGCGCCAGCAGCTTTAGGGACCCGGGGGAAAAACTGTTTTTT.